The entry below describes one T cell receptor beta chain. The method was immunoSEQ multiplex PCR; TCRdb's version includes in-frame clones alone and lacks a portion of them. The sample lists over 30,000 clones, approximately 94% occurring once. This sample was taken from a study of technical replicates of blood from four donors. The CDR3 sequence is 16 residues long. Trimming removed 4 bases from V and 1 base from J; junction bases left unmatched: 5. CDR1 is MNHNS, CDR2 SASEGT, per germline. The source is a human donor in good health. Some clones in this sample may be carry-over from other donors' samples. The sample consisted of PBMCs. This sequence joins TRBV6-1 and TRBJ1-5, with 9 bases that match TRBD1. Here the CDR3 DNA reads TGTGCCAGCAGTGGGGACAGGGTTATGAGCAATCAGCCCCAGCATTTT. This gives the protein CASSGDRVMSNQPQHF.